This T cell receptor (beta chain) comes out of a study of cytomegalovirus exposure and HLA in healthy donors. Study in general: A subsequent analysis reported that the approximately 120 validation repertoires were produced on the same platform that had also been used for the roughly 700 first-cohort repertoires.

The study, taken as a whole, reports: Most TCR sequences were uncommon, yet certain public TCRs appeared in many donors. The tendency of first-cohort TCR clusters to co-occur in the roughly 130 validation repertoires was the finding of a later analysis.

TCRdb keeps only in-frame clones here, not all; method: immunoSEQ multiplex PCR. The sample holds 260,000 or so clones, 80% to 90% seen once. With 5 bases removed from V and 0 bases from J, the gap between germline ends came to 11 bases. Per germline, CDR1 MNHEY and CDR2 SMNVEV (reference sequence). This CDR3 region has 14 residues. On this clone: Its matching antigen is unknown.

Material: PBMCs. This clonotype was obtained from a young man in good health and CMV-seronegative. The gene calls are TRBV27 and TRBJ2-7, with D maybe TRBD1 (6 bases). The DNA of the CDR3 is TGTGCCAGCAGTGTGACAGGCACCTCCTACGAGCAGTACTTC. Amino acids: CASSVTGTSYEQYF.